Reported below is one TCR beta chain. This clonotype was detected only a few times. It has no known antigen specificity. Base qualities are missing; no much larger clone stands one base away. Sequencing took place on an Illumina HiSeq 1500. TCRdb itself trimmed the public reads at Q25 with fastp, ran MiXCR and retained productive beta chains. CDR3 protein sequences are deduplicated, and each keeps its most common genes and DNA. This sample lists under 200,000 distinct CDR3 sequences; approximately 28% were detected once. Roughly 29% of the sample comes from the top ten. This specimen belongs to a study of T cell repertoires in cytomegalovirus infection (dated by TCRdb to between 2019 and 2020). Concerning the study at large: Donor HLA type was relevant to the analysis, because carriage of CMV infection together with the matching HLA type was indicated by public TCR beta signatures. Broad study findings and their caveats: The ex vivo response was dominated by HLA-C-restricted CMV-specific TCR beta clonotypes, which also provided the single most frequent clonotype in two of eight donors. In both this cohort and an independent roughly 350-donor cohort, the cumulative frequency of public TCR beta family members distinguished carriers of CMV infection plus the relevant HLA type.

Ends trimmed: V by 6 bases, J by 2 bases; bases unmatched to a gene: 6. CDR3 length: 16 amino acids, cysteine to phenylalanine. Solely the CDR3 DNA is kept, with 48 bases framed from the first base. The source of this sequence is a human donor in good health (CMV status not recorded). Some clones in this sample may be carry-over from other donors' samples. The sequenced sample consisted of PBMCs. The rearranged chain carries TRBV12-3 or TRBV12-4 and TRBJ1-5; 11 junctional bases match TRBD1. The sequenced DNA: TGTGCCAGCAGCGCTGGACAGGGGGCGGGCAATCAGCCCCAGCATTTT. The encoded protein is CASSAGQGAGNQPQHF.